The next 19 T cell receptor beta chains were all read from a single sample in a study of blood T cells in healthy people across ages. Alongside a J-beta primer mix, a sample-barcoded 5' primer served in a second PCR lasting about 7 to 11 cycles. Via MiXCR, TCRdb re-called the 5' RACE reads, giving one row per CDR3 protein. The sample includes almost 550,000 distinct CDR3 sequences, around 24% of them seen just once. This sample also appeared in a second study, on T cells of mothers and their children.

The sequencing input was blood. The receptors stem from a boy younger than 18 in good health.

The chain carries TRBV6-2 or TRBV6-3 and TRBJ1-1; 10 nucleotides line up with TRBD1. The V segment lost 6 bases and the J segment 11 bases; nucleotides outside the gene matches: 12. The germline gives CDR1 MNHEY, CDR2 SVGEGT. This CDR3 region has 14 residues. CDR3 coding DNA: TGTGCCAGCAGCCCACGGGAGACAGGGGGCCCGGCTTTCTTT. It codes for CASSPRETGGPAFF.

V usage is TRBV9 and J usage is TRBJ2-2; D is ambiguous. This CDR3 is 12 amino acids long. Per germline, CDR1 SGDLS and CDR2 YYNGEE. V was pared by 3 bases and J by 6 bases, with 6 bases between. CDR3 region: CASSASSGELFF. The CDR3 DNA is TGTGCCAGCAGCGCAAGCTCCGGGGAGCTGTTTTTT.

This clonotype occurred a few times. The chain has TRBV6-2 or TRBV6-3 and TRBJ2-7; TRBD1 is a possible D gene (6 bases). Germline V CDR1 and CDR2: MNHEY, SVGEGT. CDR3 length: 16 amino acids. V lost 4 bases, J lost 0 bases, and 16 bases lay in between. CDR3 coding DNA: TGTGCCAGCAGTTTCCCCCGGACAGAGTTCTCCTACGAGCAGTACTTC. The encoded protein is CASSFPRTEFSYEQYF.

To note about this clonotype: Being one base from a much bigger clone, this may be a read error. V is TRBV9 and J is TRBJ2-7; 10 bases fit TRBD1. The CDR3 is 14 amino acids. Germline V lookup: CDR1 SGDLS, CDR2 YYNGEE. The junction had 5 bases not matched to a gene; V was cut back by 3 bases and J by 5 bases. CDR3 nucleotides: TGTGCCAGCAGCGGTGGGACAGGGGCCGACGAGCAGTACTTC. It encodes CASSGGTGADEQYF.

The V call is TRBV28, the J call TRBJ1-6; D unresolved. V was clipped by 2 bases and J by 8 bases, with 13 bases between them. This CDR3 is built from 15 residues. Per germline, CDR1 MDHEN and CDR2 SYDVKM. CDR3 sequence: CASSLHWFPHSPLHF. DNA of the CDR3: TGTGCCAGCAGTTTACATTGGTTTCCTCATTCACCCCTCCACTTT. The full variable domain, rest sourced from reference TRBV28 and TRBJ1-6, is DVKVTQSSRYLVKRTGEKVFLECVQDMDHENMFWYRQDPGLGLRLIYFSYDVKMKEKGDIPEGYSVSREKKERFSLILESASTNQTSMYLCASSLHWFPHSPLHFGNGTRLTVT.

This clonotype was observed a few times. The chain joins TRBV6-2 or TRBV6-3 to TRBJ2-3; 10 nucleotides match TRBD2. The V and J ends lost 2 bases and 4 bases, in that order; junction bases with no gene match: 3. Germline CDR1 reads MNHEY; CDR2 reads SVGEGT. The CDR3 is 15 amino acids. Here the CDR3 DNA reads TGTGCCAGCAGTTACGAGCGGGAGGGCCCAGATACGCAGTATTTT. It codes for CASSYEREGPDTQYF.

The V and J genes are TRBV11-2 and TRBJ2-5, with D possibly matching TRBD1 (5 bases). Trimming left V 0 bases short and J 3 bases short, with 14 bases between. In germline, CDR1 is SGHAT, CDR2 FQNNGV. The CDR3 has 16 residues. The chain's CDR3 is CASSLDRLGLKETQYF. CDR3 bases: TGTGCCAGCAGCTTAGATCGCCTGGGGCTAAAAGAGACCCAGTACTTC. The full variable domain, its missing parts supplied by reference TRBV11-2 and TRBJ2-5, is EAGVAQSPRYKIIEKRQSVAFWCNPISGHATLYWYQQILGQGPKLLIQFQNNGVVDDSQLPKDRFSAERLKGVDSTLKIQPAKLEDSAVYLCASSLDRLGLKETQYFGPGTRLLVL.

The chain has TRBV6-5 and TRBJ2-5; TRBD2 might be the D (6 bases). V lost 0 bases, J lost 5 bases, and 10 bases lay in between. Germline V lookup: CDR1 MNHEY, CDR2 SVGAGI. The CDR3 loop spans 14 amino acids. The CDR3 sequence is CASSYSEGRETQYF. CDR3 DNA: TGTGCCAGCAGTTACTCGGAGGGGCGTGAGACCCAGTACTTC.

This clonotype turned up a few times. The rearrangement uses TRBV20-1 and TRBJ2-2; 13 bases map to TRBD2. The CDR3 spans 20 residues. The V segment lost 3 bases and the J segment 4 bases; nucleotides outside the gene matches: 17. Per germline, CDR1 DFQATT and CDR2 SNEGSKA (reference sequence). Here the CDR3 reads CSASVGTGRLAGGGTGELFF. CDR3 nucleotide sequence: TGCAGTGCTAGCGTCGGAACAGGGAGACTAGCGGGAGGAGGCACCGGGGAGCTGTTTTTT.

This clonotype was detected only once. The chain carries TRBV7-9 and TRBJ2-5; 9 bases align to TRBD1. V dropped 5 bases and J dropped 4; count of bases not matched to a gene: 8. This CDR3 has 15 amino acids. The germline V gene encodes CDR1 SEHNR and CDR2 FQNEAQ (reference sequence). In nucleotides, the CDR3 is TGTGCCAGCAGCAACGGGGGACAGGGAGGAGAGACCCAGTACTTC. Its translation is CASSNGGQGGETQYF.

This chain connects TRBV29-1 to TRBJ1-2; 10 positions match TRBD1. Per germline, CDR1 SQVTM and CDR2 ANQGSEA. V gave up 1 base and J gave up 8 bases; unmatched junction bases: 10. The CDR3 contains 15 residues. CDR3 residues: CSVEGGTGDYRGYTF. DNA for the CDR3: TGCAGCGTTGAAGGAGGGACAGGGGACTACAGAGGCTACACCTTC.

This clonotype appeared a few times. The chain recombines TRBV7-2 with TRBJ2-7; 9 bases are a match to TRBD2. The CDR3 is 15 amino acids. CDR1 SGHTA and CDR2 FQGNSA come from the germline V gene. Trimming cost V 6 bases and J 9 bases; bases outside gene matches: 15. The CDR3 DNA is TGTGCCAGCAGTCACCGGGGGACTAGCCCTAACCCGCAGTACTTC. Its translation is CASSHRGTSPNPQYF.

The rearrangement uses TRBV6-1 and TRBJ2-7; D remains ambiguous. This CDR3 region has 15 residues. The V and J ends lost 5 bases and 2 bases respectively, with 16 bases between them. In germline, CDR1 is MNHNS, CDR2 SASEGT. DNA for the CDR3: TGTGCCAGCAGTCTCGACCGTGACGAGCCCTACGAGCAGTACTTC. This encodes CASSLDRDEPYEQYF.

The V and J genes are TRBV5-1 and TRBJ2-2, with a possible D match to TRBD2 (6 bases). Trimming shortened V by 3 bases and J by 6 bases, and 15 bases separated the two germline ends. This CDR3 is 15 amino acids long. Germline V CDR1 and CDR2: SGHRS, YFSETQ. CDR3 sequence (DNA): TGCGCCAGCAGCTCGGCGGCGGGGACGTCCGGGGAGCTGTTTTTT. This sequence encodes CASSSAAGTSGELFF. Based on the CDR3 plus reference TRBV5-1 and TRBJ2-2, the full variable domain is KAGVTQTPRYLIKTRGQQVTLSCSPISGHRSVSWYQQTPGQGLQFLFEYFSETQRNKGNFPGRFSGRQFSNSRSEMNVSTLELGDSALYLCASSSAAGTSGELFFGEGSRLTVL.

This clonotype was recorded a few times. The chain combines TRBV12-3 or TRBV12-4 with TRBJ2-7; the match to TRBD2 covers 8 bases. Germline trimming cut 2 bases from V and 0 bases from J; bases unmatched to any gene: 3. This CDR3 is 15 amino acids long. As DNA, the CDR3 is TGTGCCAGCAGTTTAATCCGGGAGGGCTCCTACGAGCAGTACTTC. Translation: CASSLIREGSYEQYF.

A word on this clonotype: One end of the junction is discordant with germline, which a read error may explain. V is TRBV12-3 or TRBV12-4 and J is TRBJ2-7, with 9 bases matching TRBD2. The CDR3 consists of 15 residues. The CDR3 protein is CTSSLAGAYLREQYF. The CDR3 nucleotides read TGTACCAGCAGTTTAGCGGGGGCCTACCTTCGCGAGCAGTACTTC.

This clonotype was counted only a few times. The chain couples TRBV6-5 to TRBJ1-4, with a weak D call TRBD1 (6 bases). The CDR3 is made up of 15 amino acids. Trimming removed 5 bases from V and 6 bases from J, with 16 bases in between. From germline, CDR1 is MNHEY and CDR2 SVGAGI. CDR3 protein: CASSKQGVGDEKLFF. The CDR3 nucleotides read TGTGCCAGCAGTAAACAGGGCGTGGGGGATGAAAAACTGTTTTTT.

This chain joins TRBV9 and TRBJ2-3; D call uncertain. Germline CDR1 is SGDLS and CDR2 is YYNGEE. The ends were cut back, 0 bases at V and 2 bases at J, with 13 bases in the middle. The CDR3 consists of 16 residues. CDR3 sequence: CASSVGSSRFTDTQYF. In nucleotides, the CDR3 is TGTGCCAGCAGCGTAGGTTCGTCGAGGTTCACAGATACGCAGTATTTT.

This chain links TRBV29-1 with TRBJ2-7; 8 bases match TRBD1. Germline CDR1 SQVTM, CDR2 ANQGSEA. V lost 3 bases to trimming and J lost 3 bases; unmatched junction nucleotides: 10. The CDR3 has 15 residues. The CDR3 here is CSVDGQGARGYEQYF. CDR3 DNA: TGCAGCGTTGATGGCCAGGGGGCCAGAGGCTACGAGCAGTACTTC.